These 5 T cell receptor beta chains were sequenced from one sample in a study of T cell repertoires in cytomegalovirus infection. Their target antigens are unknown. TCRdb re-called the reads with MiXCR, one entry per CDR3 protein. The sample holds 650,000 to 900,000 distinct CDR3 sequences; approximately 32% are singletons and the top ten take around 12%. This specimen was cultured CD8+ T cells from PBMCs, taken from culture after CMV antigen stimulation. These TCRs come from a human donor in good health (CMV status not recorded). Some clones in this sample may be carry-over from other donors' samples.

In this sample, this clonotype turned up once. The conserved final phenylalanine or tryptophan is absent from the CDR3, which likely points to a read error. The gene calls are TRBV7-6 and TRBJ2-1; tentatively, D is TRBD2 (7 bases). The V end was cut by 3 bases, the J end by 6 bases, with 12 bases between. This CDR3 comprises 14 residues. The V gene's germline CDR1 is SGHVS and CDR2 FNYEAQ. The CDR3 DNA sequence: TGTGCCAGCAGCTTGGGGGGGGGCCCCAATGAGCAGTTCATC. Amino acid sequence: CASSLGGGPNEQFI.

The DNA for the CDR3 is TGTGCCAGCAGCCTGGGACTAGTCTACACCGGGGAGCTGTTTTTT. It specifies CASSLGLVYTGELFF. The rearrangement uses TRBV7-9 and TRBJ2-2; 8 bases line up with TRBD2. This CDR3 region has 15 residues. J lost 3 bases, V lost 5 bases, and 5 bases had no gene match. Germline CDR1 is SEHNR and CDR2 is FQNEAQ (reference sequence).

This clonotype has just a few counts. The rearrangement links TRBV6-1 to TRBJ1-1; TRBD1 aligns across 7 bases. The CDR3 runs 17 residues. Trimming took 9 bases from V and 1 from J; bases not matched to a gene: 17. Germline V gives CDR1 MNHNS, CDR2 SASEGT. CDR3 loop: CASLGWRQGVGNTEAFF. The CDR3 bases are TGTGCCAGTTTGGGTTGGCGACAGGGCGTGGGGAACACTGAAGCTTTCTTT.

This clonotype was detected a few times. The rearrangement uses TRBV12-3 or TRBV12-4 and TRBJ2-7; 10 bases map to TRBD2. With V trimmed by 2 bases and J by 3 bases, 16 bases remained unmatched. The CDR3 has 19 residues. DNA of the CDR3: TGTGCCAGCAGTTTATGGGATTTGCTAGCGGGGGACCCCGGCTACGAGCAGTACTTC. Amino acids: CASSLWDLLAGDPGYEQYF.

The gene calls are TRBV12-3 or TRBV12-4 and TRBJ2-1; D might be TRBD2 (5 bases). Trimming stripped 7 bases from V and 5 bases from J, with 12 bases between. This CDR3 spans 13 amino acids. CDR3 DNA: TGTGCCAGCACCCCGGGGTCTAACAATGAGCAGTTCTTC. Translating gives CASTPGSNNEQFF.